These 18 T cell receptor beta chains originate from one sample sequenced in a study of blood T cells in healthy people across ages. Primers used in a second PCR of roughly 6 to 11 cycles were a sample-barcoded 5' primer and a J-beta primer mix. TCRdb re-analysed the 5' RACE reads in MiXCR, keeping a single row per CDR3 protein. The table has 1.5 million to 2 million distinct CDR3 sequences, roughly 49% seen once. Sequenced input: blood. The receptors originated from a middle-aged woman in good health.

There are a few counts of this clonotype. In nucleotides, the CDR3 is TGTGCCAGCAGTTTCTCCCGACAGGGGCAAGAGACCCAGTACTTC. It encodes CASSFSRQGQETQYF. This chain connects TRBV27 to TRBJ2-5; 8 bases agree with TRBD1. This CDR3 contains 15 residues. V shed 3 bases and J 2 bases; nucleotides not matched to a gene: 5. In germline, CDR1 is MNHEY, CDR2 SMNVEV (reference sequence).

This chain joins TRBV29-1 and TRBJ1-2, with a tentative D call TRBD1 (5 bases). CDR3 length: 13 amino acids. The germline V and J ends were trimmed by 4 bases and 4 bases, with 13 bases remaining between them. Per germline, CDR1 SQVTM and CDR2 ANQGSEA. The CDR3 here is CSVVVFGTYGYTF. The CDR3 DNA reads TGCAGCGTTGTTGTTTTCGGGACCTATGGCTACACCTTC.

This chain connects TRBV10-3 to TRBJ2-2, with TRBD2 matching over 10 bases. The CDR3 spans 14 residues. The germline gives CDR1 ENHRY, CDR2 SYGVKD. Trimming at V came to 6 bases and at J to 4 bases, leaving 2 bases not matched to a gene. CDR3 DNA: TGTGCCATCAGACTAGCGGGACTCACCGGGGAGCTGTTTTTT. Translation gives CAIRLAGLTGELFF.

This clonotype appeared once. V usage is TRBV5-1 and J usage is TRBJ1-2, with D possibly TRBD1 on 5 matching bases. CDR3 length: 15 amino acids. In germline, CDR1 is SGHRS, CDR2 YFSETQ. V lost 4 bases and J lost 3, with 16 bases in between. CDR3 DNA sequence: TGCGCCAGCAGCCGGGACGTCACTGTCTACTATGGCTACACCTTC. Translating it yields CASSRDVTVYYGYTF.

The chain couples TRBV4-1 to TRBJ2-5, with no clear D. Germline-derived CDR1 and CDR2 are MGHRA and YSYEKL. Trimming took off 6 bases at V and 0 bases at J, with 11 bases between the two ends. CDR3 length: 14 amino acids. The CDR3 DNA sequence: TGCGCCAGCAGTAGGGTCCAAAACCAAGAGACCCAGTACTTC. It codes for CASSRVQNQETQYF.

The chain uses TRBV7-2 and TRBJ2-3; D is ambiguous. This CDR3 has 14 amino acids. Trimming removed 1 base from V and 4 bases from J, with 9 bases in between. CDR1 and CDR2 (germline): SGHTA, FQGNSA. The CDR3 DNA reads as TGTGCCAGCAGCTTAGGGGTAGTAGCAGATACGCAGTATTTT. This translates into CASSLGVVADTQYF.

V is TRBV29-1 and J is TRBJ2-5; a possible D gene is TRBD1 (6 bases). Germline V gives CDR1 SQVTM, CDR2 ANQGSEA. V was pared by 1 base and J by 13 bases, with 13 bases between. There are 11 residues in the CDR3. In nucleotides, the CDR3 is TGCAGCGTTGAAGGAACAGGGTTTTGGTACTTC. Translation gives CSVEGTGFWYF.

The V gene is TRBV5-1, the J gene TRBJ2-5; D ambiguous. This CDR3 is built from 14 residues. CDR1 is SGHRS, CDR2 YFSETQ, per germline. Trimming stripped 3 bases from V and 5 bases from J, with 14 bases between. The CDR3 reads CASSSAGSVETQYF. For the CDR3, the DNA is TGCGCCAGCAGCTCGGCTGGGTCCGTCGAGACCCAGTACTTC.

V gene TRBV6-1 combines with J gene TRBJ2-7, with D possibly matching TRBD1 (6 bases). Trimming removed 6 bases at V and 7 bases at J, with 22 bases between. CDR1 and CDR2 from the germline V gene are MNHNS and SASEGT. This CDR3 is 15 amino acids long. CDR3 protein: CASRTSGQRRNEQYF. The CDR3 DNA reads as TGTGCCAGCAGAACGTCGGGACAAAGGAGAAATGAGCAGTACTTC.

This clonotype was counted between two and nine times. The chain uses TRBV27 and TRBJ2-7; TRBD1 aligns across 9 bases. After removal of 3 bases from V and 5 bases from J, the junction contained 14 bases not matched to a gene. The CDR3 spans 17 residues. Germline V lookup: CDR1 MNHEY, CDR2 SMNVEV (reference sequence). The CDR3 here is CASSFRIPGQGSHEQYF. The DNA for the CDR3 is TGTGCCAGCAGTTTCCGTATACCGGGACAGGGTTCCCACGAGCAGTACTTC.

This clonotype was found a few times. The chain joins TRBV20-1 to TRBJ2-1, with D perhaps being TRBD1 or TRBD2 (6 bases each). This CDR3 is 15 amino acids long. In germline, CDR1 is DFQATT, CDR2 SNEGSKA (reference sequence). The V end lost 0 bases, the J end lost 4 bases, and 13 bases lay between the germline ends. The CDR3 nucleotides are TGCAGTGCTAGAGATGTAAGGGGGGTTTACAATGAGCAGTTCTTC. It is translated as CSARDVRGVYNEQFF.

In this sample, this clonotype turned up once. The gene calls are TRBV20-1 and TRBJ2-7; D uncertain. The germline gives CDR1 DFQATT, CDR2 SNEGSKA (reference sequence). V lost 0 bases to trimming and J lost 0 bases, with 9 bases between them. The CDR3 sequence is 14 residues long. The CDR3 region has the DNA TGCAGTGCTAGAGATCAACGGACCTCCTACGAGCAGTACTTC. As protein: CSARDQRTSYEQYF.

The chain carries TRBV6-1 and TRBJ2-7; TRBD1 agrees at 7 bases. The germline CDR1 and CDR2 sequences are MNHNS and SASEGT. V trimming: 2 bases; J trimming: 3 bases; junction bases outside the gene matches: 7. This CDR3 contains 15 residues. CDR3 in amino acids: CASSEQEGGSYEQYF. As DNA, the CDR3 is TGTGCCAGCAGTGAACAGGAAGGGGGCAGCTACGAGCAGTACTTC.

In DNA form, the CDR3 reads TGCGCCAGCAGCCAGGGATTTCACTACGAGCAGTACTTC. This translates into CASSQGFHYEQYF. The chain uses TRBV4-3 and TRBJ2-7, with no clear D. The CDR3 contains 13 residues. CDR1 and CDR2 from the germline V gene are LGHNA and YSLEER. Trimming shortened V by 3 bases and J by 3 bases, and 9 bases separated the two germline ends.

This clonotype was seen a few times. The CDR3 coding sequence is TGCGCCAGCAGCTTGGCCGTAGCGGGGGAAGAGACCCAGTACTTC. It specifies CASSLAVAGEETQYF. The rearrangement joins TRBV5-1 to TRBJ2-5; the match to TRBD2 covers 9 bases. V lost 0 bases to trimming and J lost 3 bases; unmatched junction nucleotides: 3. The CDR3 length is 15 residues. Germline CDR1 and CDR2: SGHRS and YFSETQ.

The rearrangement links TRBV28 to TRBJ2-5, with 8 bases lining up with TRBD1. Germline loops: CDR1 MDHEN, CDR2 SYDVKM. The CDR3 consists of 13 residues. V gave up 8 bases and J gave up 4 bases; unmatched junction bases: 6. CDR3 in DNA: TGTGCCAGCGCTGGACAGGGTGGAGAGACCCAGTACTTC. This gives the protein CASAGQGGETQYF.

The table lists this clonotype with many counts. The chain links TRBV29-1 to TRBJ2-5; D is undetermined. Germline V lookup: CDR1 SQVTM, CDR2 ANQGSEA. This CDR3 comprises 10 residues. V shed 7 bases and J shed 7 bases, with 10 bases lying between them. CDR3 bases: TGCAGCGGCTCGTCGGGGACCCAGTACTTC. This gives the protein CSGSSGTQYF.

The rearrangement links TRBV20-1 to TRBJ2-3, with 7 nucleotides matching TRBD2. The CDR3 is made up of 15 amino acids. CDR1 and CDR2 from the germline V gene are DFQATT and SNEGSKA (reference sequence). After removal of 3 bases from V and 2 bases from J, the junction contained 8 bases not matched to a gene. The CDR3 sequence: CSASRTGRDTDTQYF. In DNA, the CDR3 is TGCAGTGCTAGTCGGACTGGGAGGGACACAGATACGCAGTATTTT.